These 13 T cell receptor beta chains came from one sample sequenced in a study of shared clonotypes between healthy human individuals. Using immunoSEQ multiplex PCR, the repertoire was profiled, and TCRdb retains in-frame clones only, with some absent. The sample has 650,000 to 800,000 clones; about 92% are singletons. Only CD45RO-negative cells positively selected for CCR7 counted as naive CD8 cells, so terminally differentiated effector memory CD45RA+ cells were excluded. Input material: naive CD8+ T cells sorted from blood. These TCRs come from a man aged 30 to 39 in good health.

J is TRBJ2-1 and V is TRBV6-4; 9 bases are a match to TRBD2. This CDR3 spans 13 amino acids. Germline-derived CDR1 and CDR2 are MRHNA and SNTAGT. Germline trimming cut 3 bases from V and 8 bases from J; bases unmatched to any gene: 2. The CDR3 DNA is TGTGCCAGCAGTGAGGGACTAGCATATGAGCAGTTCTTC. Residues: CASSEGLAYEQFF.

This rearrangement joins TRBV9 to TRBJ1-3; D ambiguous. Trimming shortened V by 0 bases and J by 3 bases, and 10 bases separated the two germline ends. The germline V gene has CDR1 SGDLS and CDR2 YYNGEE. The CDR3 consists of 15 residues. CDR3 sequence (DNA): TGTGCCAGCAGCGTAGAATCCCCCCTTGGAAACACCATATATTTT. Residues: CASSVESPLGNTIYF.

This clone was found once. The CDR3 here is CASSLTFYRTEAFF. The CDR3 DNA sequence: TGTGCCAGCAGCCTCACGTTTTATAGGACTGAAGCTTTCTTT. The chain recombines TRBV14 with TRBJ1-1; D gene uncertain. The V gene lost 4 bases and the J gene lost 5 bases, with 14 bases spanning the gap. The CDR3 is 14 residues long. The germline V gene has CDR1 SGHDN and CDR2 FVKESK.

CDR3 DNA: TGTGCCAGCAGGGGGTTATACAATGAGCAGTTCTTC. It is translated as CASRGLYNEQFF. V usage is TRBV7-6 and J usage is TRBJ2-1; D is ambiguous. Trimming took off 6 bases at V and 4 bases at J, with 7 bases between the two ends. Germline CDR1 SGHVS, CDR2 FNYEAQ. This CDR3 is built from 12 residues.

The chain employs TRBV10-3 and TRBJ2-2, with D tentatively TRBD1 or TRBD2 (5 bases each). Germline CDR1 and CDR2: ENHRY and SYGVKD. V was shortened by 6 bases and J by 1 base, with 27 bases between the two germline ends. This CDR3 has 20 amino acids. As DNA, the CDR3 is TGTGCCATCAGGGGAACCGGGACCTGGGTTTCCGATTTGAACACCGGGGAGCTGTTTTTT. Translation gives CAIRGTGTWVSDLNTGELFF.

The CDR3 protein is CATSETGYNEQFF. CDR3 coding DNA: TGTGCCACCAGCGAGACAGGTTACAATGAGCAGTTCTTC. The rearrangement joins TRBV15 to TRBJ2-1; maybe TRBD1 (6 bases). Trimming took off 5 bases at V and 4 bases at J, with 9 bases between the two ends. The CDR3 consists of 13 residues. Germline V gives CDR1 LNHNV, CDR2 YYDKDF (reference sequence).

J is TRBJ2-7 and V is TRBV7-9; D remains ambiguous. In germline, CDR1 is SEHNR, CDR2 FQNEAQ (reference sequence). Trimming stripped 0 bases from V and 6 bases from J, with 9 bases between. The CDR3 is made up of 13 amino acids. CDR3 sequence (DNA): TGTGCCAGCAGCTTAGCAGATTGGAGCGAGCAGTACTTC. As protein: CASSLADWSEQYF. The variable domain in full, completed from reference TRBV7-9 and TRBJ2-7, reads DTGVSQNPRHKITKRGQNVTFRCDPISEHNRLYWYRQTLGQGPEFLTYFQNEAQLEKSRLLSDRFSAERPKGSFSTLEIQRTEQGDSAMYLCASSLADWSEQYFGPGTRLTVT.

On this clone: This probably arose from a read error, given a far larger clone one base away. It is unclear where the CDR3 begins or ends on the DNA, so no DNA is shown, and the CDR3 is as TCRdb lists it. In the same sample, other DNA sequences code for this CDR3. The V call is TRBV5-6, the J call TRBJ2-7; the table assigns TRBD2, which was not confirmed against the DNA. Germline V CDR1 and CDR2: SGHDT, YYEEEE. The CDR3 length is 14 residues, termini included. The CDR3 sequence is CASSVAGGAYEQYF.

The chain is built from TRBV28 and TRBJ1-1; D is unclear. The CDR3 consists of 14 residues. The germline V gene has CDR1 MDHEN and CDR2 SYDVKM. The V end lost 6 bases, the J end lost 5 bases, and 16 bases lay between the germline ends. CDR3: CASRLRREVTEAFF. DNA for the CDR3: TGTGCCAGCAGACTGAGACGGGAGGTGACTGAAGCTTTCTTT.

This chain uses TRBV7-9 with TRBJ2-3, with no clear D. The CDR3 is 14 amino acids. V lost 1 base and J lost 5, with 10 bases in between. Germline V gives CDR1 SEHNR, CDR2 FQNEAQ (reference sequence). Here the CDR3 reads CASSLVVPGDTQYF. CDR3 sequence (DNA): TGTGCCAGCAGCTTAGTGGTCCCGGGAGATACGCAGTATTTT.

This chain links TRBV7-6 with TRBJ2-1; TRBD2 matches 15 bases. The CDR3 covers 17 residues. V shed 5 bases, J shed 7 bases, and the junction held 9 bases outside the gene matches. Germline CDR1 and CDR2: SGHVS and FNYEAQ. The DNA for the CDR3 is TGTGCCAGCAGCCCCTACGCGGGACTAGCGGGAGGAAATGAGCAGTTCTTC. It is translated as CASSPYAGLAGGNEQFF.

J is TRBJ2-2 and V is TRBV10-3; D is unclear. The length of the CDR3 is 16 residues. Deletions cut 3 bases from V and 6 bases from J, with 17 bases between. Per germline, CDR1 ENHRY and CDR2 SYGVKD. The CDR3 nucleotides read TGTGCCATCAGTGATATTCGCTTTGGTAGTCCCGGGGAGCTGTTTTTT. This codes for CAISDIRFGSPGELFF.

The rearrangement uses TRBV27 and TRBJ2-7; no definite D call. The germline V and J ends were trimmed by 5 bases and 5 bases, with 13 bases remaining between them. The CDR3 runs 13 residues. Germline-derived CDR1 and CDR2 are MNHEY and SMNVEV (reference sequence). The DNA of the CDR3 is TGTGCCAGCAGTCTACAAGCCCCCAACGAGCAGTACTTC. The encoded protein is CASSLQAPNEQYF.